The entry that follows covers one TCR beta chain sequence. The assay was immunoSEQ multiplex PCR, and TCRdb's table has in-frame clones only and misses some. The sample yields some 140,000 clones, around 94% seen once. The data belong to a study of control samples from healthy donors and cancer patients. The CDR3 runs 17 residues. Losses at the gene ends were 4 bases for V and 3 bases for J; bases not matched to a gene: 14. Germline V gives CDR1 MNHNS, CDR2 SASEGT. The receptor was isolated from a man aged 60-69 years with colorectal cancer. The chain combines TRBV6-1 with TRBJ1-2, with 7 bases lining up with TRBD1. Sequenced sample: PBMCs. CDR3 DNA: TGTGCCAGCAGTGGGTCCGGGACAGCAAACCTATACTATGGCTACACCTTC. As protein: CASSGSGTANLYYGYTF.